Listed below are T cell receptor beta chains from one sample, sequenced in a study of spatial heterogeneity in lung cancer. TCRdb itself ran the 5' RACE reads through MiXCR, one entry per CDR3 protein. Of some 4,000 distinct CDR3 sequences listed, 7.5% to 10% are singletons. The specimen was PBMCs, collected at surgery. These receptors all come from a male donor with early-stage non-small cell lung cancer. Each CDR3 is given with its conserved first and last residue. The D gene is left open where the match is weak. Where a row states a size, it is once, few, many or the class of an expanded clone; other rows omit it.

d_call j_call clone_size v_call cdr3_nt cdr3_aa
TRBD1 TRBJ2-2 few TRBV27 TGTGCCAGCAGTCCCAGGGGGAAGGGGAACACCGGGGAGCTGTTTTTT CASSPRGKGNTGELFF
. TRBJ2-7 many TRBV29-1 TGCAGTGCTGGGACTCCTTCCTACGAGCAGTACTTC CSAGTPSYEQYF
. TRBJ1-2 many TRBV12-3/TRBV12-4 TGTGCCAGCAGTTTAGCACAGCCACTACACTATGGCTACACCTTC CASSLAQPLHYGYTF
. TRBJ2-3 many TRBV28 TGTGCCAGCAGTTTCGGCGTAAGGGATACGCAGTATTTT CASSFGVRDTQYF
TRBD2 TRBJ2-3 many TRBV20-1 TGCAGTGCCAATGACGGGCGGGGGGTTTCAGATACGCAGTATTTT CSANDGRGVSDTQYF
. TRBJ1-5 many TRBV27 TGTGCCAGCAGTTATAGGGTAGACCAGCCCCAGCATTTT CASSYRVDQPQHF
TRBD1 TRBJ2-2 few TRBV6-5 TGTGCCAGCAGCTGGGGACAGGGCGGCACCGGGGAGCTGTTTTTT CASSWGQGGTGELFF
. TRBJ2-3 many TRBV18 TGTGCCAGCTCACCACCCAGGGTGACGGGCACAGATACGCAGTATTTT CASSPPRVTGTDTQYF
. TRBJ1-5 . TRBV7-8 TGTGCCAGCAGCTTGACAGGCCAGGTTGGGTCCCAGCATTTT CASSLTGQVGSQHF
. TRBJ1-2 . TRBV5-1 TGCGCCAGCAGCTTGTGGGGGGAAGCTAACTATGGCTACACCTTC CASSLWGEANYGYTF
. TRBJ1-1 medium-sized TRBV29-1 TGCAGCGTTTTCAGGGGTAACACTGAAGCTTTCTTT CSVFRGNTEAFF
. TRBJ2-7 many TRBV7-3 TGTGCCAGCAGCTTAAATCAGGGGGGCGAGCAGTACTTC CASSLNQGGEQYF
. TRBJ2-5 many TRBV5-6 TGTGCCAGCAGCCCTGAGAATCAGCAAGAGACCCAGTACTTC CASSPENQQETQYF
. TRBJ2-5 many TRBV18 TGTGCCAGCTCCCCGACAGGACCGTACCAAGAGACCCAGTACTTC CASSPTGPYQETQYF
. TRBJ2-7 many TRBV3-1 TGTGCCAGCAGCCCGTCCGAGTGGCCCACCTACGAGCAGTACTTC CASSPSEWPTYEQYF
. TRBJ1-2 medium-sized TRBV28 TGTGCCAGCAGTACCCCCCCTCCTTATGGCTACACCTTC CASSTPPPYGYTF
TRBD2 TRBJ2-1 many TRBV7-3 TGTGCCACTTCCCCGTCCGGGACTAACCTCAATGAGCAGTTCTTC CATSPSGTNLNEQFF
. TRBJ2-7 few TRBV9 TGTGCCAGCAGCCCCCCTTCCTACGAGCAGTACTTC CASSPPSYEQYF
. TRBJ2-7 many TRBV28 TGTGCCAGCAGTTTAATACAGACCATCGGGGAGCAGTACTTC CASSLIQTIGEQYF
TRBD1 TRBJ2-1 many TRBV15 TGTGCCACCAGCAGAGATTGGGACAGGGCAGATGAGCAGTTCTTC CATSRDWDRADEQFF
. TRBJ2-7 many TRBV21-1 TGTGCCAGCAGCTCGACTTCCTACGAGCAGTACTTC CASSSTSYEQYF
TRBD2 TRBJ2-1 many TRBV14 TGTGCCAGCAGCCCCCACCCAGGACTAGCGGCCGCCAAGTCCTACAATGAGCAGTTCTTC CASSPHPGLAAAKSYNEQFF